This T cell receptor beta chain was retrieved from a study of control samples from healthy donors and cancer patients. Libraries were prepared by immunoSEQ multiplex PCR; TCRdb keeps only in-frame clonotypes and omits some of them. The sample lists 120,000 or so clones; around 90% were seen once. From germline, CDR1 is WSHSY and CDR2 SAAADI. This CDR3 is built from 14 residues. Trimming took 4 bases from V and 3 from J, leaving 11 bases between them. This receptor was obtained from a man younger than 30 in good health. This rearrangement joins TRBV10-2 to TRBJ2-3; D may be TRBD2 (6 bases). The sample taken for sequencing was blood. The CDR3 sequence: CASSAGGRTDTQYF. Written as DNA, the CDR3 is TGCGCCAGCAGTGCCGGGGGAAGAACAGATACGCAGTATTTT.